The 10 T cell receptor beta chains reported below all come from one sample, sequenced in a study of T cell changes during pregnancy in multiple sclerosis. Generated by immunoSEQ multiplex PCR, the TCRdb table keeps only in-frame clones and is missing some. This table holds fewer than 140,000 clones, 80% to 95% found once. The sample consisted of peripheral blood, taken after pregnancy. These receptors were taken from a female donor with multiple sclerosis, enrolled in a pregnancy study.

The chain has TRBV7-9 and TRBJ1-1; D call uncertain. Germline lookup yields CDR1 SEHNR and CDR2 FQNEAQ (reference sequence). The CDR3 loop spans 13 amino acids. The ends were cut back, 1 base at V and 10 bases at J, with 13 bases in the middle. This CDR3 reads CASSLEPNGPAFF. In DNA, the CDR3 is TGTGCCAGCAGCTTAGAACCTAATGGGCCAGCTTTCTTT.

This chain joins TRBV4-1 and TRBJ2-7, with 9 bases identical to TRBD2. The V gene end was trimmed by 3 bases and the J gene end by 5 bases; junction bases not matched to a gene: 5. CDR3 length: 14 amino acids. Germline V gives CDR1 MGHRA, CDR2 YSYEKL. CDR3 protein: CASSHGGTSHEQYF. CDR3 bases: TGCGCCAGCAGCCACGGGGGGACTAGCCACGAGCAGTACTTC.

The genes are TRBV6-5 and TRBJ2-7; D remains unclear. Trimming pared 6 bases from V and 2 bases from J, leaving 17 bases between. CDR1 is MNHEY and CDR2 is SVGAGI in the germline V gene. The CDR3 runs to 15 residues. CDR3 in DNA: TGTGCCAGCAGCAGTACTGTGGCGGCGGCCTACGAGCAGTACTTC. Translated, it gives CASSSTVAAAYEQYF.

This rearrangement joins TRBV5-8 to TRBJ2-7; weak D call: TRBD2 (6 bases). CDR3 size: 13 residues. CDR1 and CDR2 from the germline V gene are SGHTS and YDEGEE. V was trimmed by 4 bases and J by 6 bases, leaving 14 bases between them. DNA for the CDR3: TGTGCCAGCAGCCGAACGCTGGGAGGCGAGCAGTACTTC. It translates to CASSRTLGGEQYF. Filled out from reference TRBV5-8 and TRBJ2-7, the complete variable domain reads EAGVTQSPTHLIKTRGQQATLRCSPISGHTSVYWYQQALGLGLQFLLWYDEGEERNRGNFPPRFSGRQFPNYSSELNVNALELEDSALYLCASSRTLGGEQYFGPGTRLTVT.

This clone has only one observation. The chain is built from TRBV19 and TRBJ1-2; 9 bases map to TRBD1. The ends lost 7 bases at V and 4 bases at J; junction bases unmatched: 13. The CDR3 spans 16 residues. Germline CDR1 LNHDA, CDR2 SQIVND (reference sequence). CDR3 bases: TGTGCCAGTAACCGGGACAGGGACTTTCTAACCTATGGCTACACCTTC. This codes for CASNRDRDFLTYGYTF. Full variable domain (outside the CDR3, taken from reference TRBV19 and TRBJ1-2): DGGITQSPKYLFRKEGQNVTLSCEQNLNHDAMYWYRQDPGQGLRLIYYSQIVNDFQKGDIAEGYSVSREKKESFPLTVTSAQKNPTAFYLCASNRDRDFLTYGYTFGSGTRLTVV.

The chain uses TRBV6-5 and TRBJ1-2; D uncertain. Trimming pared 2 bases from V and 2 bases from J, leaving 6 bases between. The CDR3 is 13 residues long. Germline loops: CDR1 MNHEY, CDR2 SVGAGI. CDR3 protein: CASSYLQNYGYTF. CDR3 DNA: TGTGCCAGCAGTTACCTACAGAACTATGGCTACACCTTC.

V usage is TRBV7-9 and J usage is TRBJ2-1; 9 nucleotides line up with TRBD1. V was pared by 6 bases and J by 6 bases, with 6 bases of the junction left unmatched. Germline V gene lookup returns CDR1 SEHNR and CDR2 FQNEAQ (reference sequence). The CDR3 loop spans 14 amino acids. The CDR3 DNA sequence: TGTGCCAGCAGGTCAGGACAGGGGCGCAATGAGCAGTTCTTC. Translating it yields CASRSGQGRNEQFF.

This rearrangement joins TRBV9 to TRBJ2-3; the match to TRBD2 covers 9 bases. The length of the CDR3 is 18 residues. The V gene's germline CDR1 is SGDLS and CDR2 YYNGEE. V was clipped by 4 bases and J by 2 bases; unmatched bases: 14. In nucleotides, the CDR3 is TGTGCCAGCAGCCCGCGGCGGGGGAGGACTAGCGTCACAGATACGCAGTATTTT. Its translation: CASSPRRGRTSVTDTQYF.

CDR3 DNA: TGTGCCACGGGGAAGAACACCGGGGAGCTGTTTTTT. This encodes CATGKNTGELFF. This sequence joins TRBV9 and TRBJ2-2, with D perhaps TRBD2 (5 bases). In germline, CDR1 is SGDLS, CDR2 YYNGEE. V shed 9 bases and J shed 1 base, with 7 bases lying between them. The CDR3 loop spans 12 amino acids.

This clone came up once. This chain connects TRBV5-1 to TRBJ1-2; tentatively, D is TRBD1 (5 bases). Germline CDR1 SGHRS, CDR2 YFSETQ. This CDR3 comprises 13 residues. Trimming shortened V by 9 bases and J by 3 bases, and 15 bases separated the two germline ends. The CDR3 protein is CATALDSDYGYTF. CDR3 sequence (DNA): TGCGCCACCGCCCTCGACAGCGACTATGGCTACACCTTC.